These 10 T cell receptor beta chains share one sample of origin, sequenced in a study of blood T cells in healthy people across ages. Primers used in a second PCR of about 7 to 12 cycles were a sample-barcoded 5' primer and a J-beta primer mix. TCRdb reprocessed the 5' RACE reads with MiXCR, giving one entry per CDR3 protein. This sample has more than 650,000 distinct CDR3 sequences, with about 48% found just once. Sequencing used blood. The receptors were gathered from a man of 80 years or more in good health.

The sample holds a few counts of this clonotype. The chain joins TRBV2 to TRBJ2-3, with D hard to call. The CDR3 runs 13 residues. The germline V and J ends were trimmed by 3 bases and 14 bases, with 18 bases remaining between them. The V gene's germline CDR1 is SNHLY and CDR2 FYNNEI. The CDR3 DNA reads TGTGCCAGCAGTGAGCCGCTGCCCTCATACGCGTATTTT. It yields the protein CASSEPLPSYAYF.

The chain combines TRBV7-2 with TRBJ2-3; D is uncertain. CDR3 length: 12 amino acids. V gave up 1 base and J gave up 8 bases, with 7 bases separating them. Germline V gene sequence: CDR1 SGHTA, CDR2 FQGNSA. The CDR3 spells CASSLVVATQYF. CDR3 coding DNA: TGTGCCAGCAGCTTAGTTGTGGCTACGCAGTATTTT.

J is TRBJ1-1 and V is TRBV20-1, with 9 positions matching TRBD1. The CDR3 is 13 residues long. The trim removed 5 bases at V and 4 bases at J, leaving 5 bases unmatched. Germline loops: CDR1 DFQATT, CDR2 SNEGSKA (reference sequence). CDR3 DNA sequence: TGCAGTGCTGATAAGGGACAGGGCACTGAAGCTTTCTTT. Its protein is CSADKGQGTEAFF.

This clonotype has a single count. The chain joins TRBV27 to TRBJ2-7; 11 nucleotides agree with TRBD2. The germline CDR1 and CDR2 sequences are MNHEY and SMNVEV (reference sequence). V dropped 6 bases and J dropped 0; count of bases not matched to a gene: 7. The CDR3 runs 16 residues. CDR3: CASRYPTSGISYEQYF. The CDR3 DNA reads as TGTGCCAGCAGGTACCCGACTAGCGGGATCTCCTACGAGCAGTACTTC.

The chain uses TRBV6-2 or TRBV6-3 and TRBJ2-3; 8 bases are a match to TRBD1. CDR1 is MNHEY, CDR2 SVGEGT, per germline. The length of the CDR3 is 16 residues. The V gene end was trimmed by 7 bases and the J gene end by 1 base; junction bases not matched to a gene: 10. Written as DNA, the CDR3 is TGTGCCAGCACCTTAGTCCGGGGACAGGGCACAGATACGCAGTATTTT. Protein product: CASTLVRGQGTDTQYF.

In this sample, this clonotype turned up once. The chain uses TRBV20-1 and TRBJ2-4, with D perhaps being TRBD1 or TRBD2 (7 bases each). The V gene lost 1 base and the J gene lost 6 bases, with 13 bases spanning the gap. The CDR3 has 14 amino acids. Germline V gives CDR1 DFQATT, CDR2 SNEGSKA (reference sequence). The CDR3 reads CSARVAGGGNIQYF. The CDR3 DNA is TGCAGTGCTAGAGTAGCAGGGGGGGGAAACATTCAGTACTTC.

The chain carries TRBV6-5 and TRBJ1-1; D gene unclear. The germline V and J ends were trimmed by 6 bases and 11 bases, with 13 bases remaining between them. This CDR3 is 11 amino acids long. The germline V gene has CDR1 MNHEY and CDR2 SVGAGI. The CDR3 DNA is TGTGCCAGCAGACTCGCGAACCGGGCTTTCTTT. It yields the protein CASRLANRAFF.

The chain carries TRBV2 and TRBJ2-5; D call uncertain. Looked up from germline, CDR1 is SNHLY and CDR2 is FYNNEI. The germline V and J ends were trimmed by 5 bases and 5 bases, with 12 bases remaining between them. The CDR3 sequence is 13 residues long. Here the CDR3 reads CASSPRIVETQYF. The CDR3 coding sequence is TGTGCCAGCAGTCCCCGGATAGTTGAGACCCAGTACTTC.

The J gene is TRBJ2-5, the V gene TRBV5-1; D may be TRBD1 or TRBD2 (5 bases each). V was pared by 0 bases and J by 1 base, with 10 bases between. The CDR3 runs to 15 residues. CDR1 and CDR2 from the germline V gene are SGHRS and YFSETQ. The CDR3, as DNA: TGCGCCAGCAGCTTGGGCCGGGGCAGCCAAGAGACCCAGTACTTC. Encoded protein: CASSLGRGSQETQYF.

This clonotype appeared a few times. V and J are TRBV7-2 and TRBJ2-4; no clear D. Trimming stripped 5 bases from V and 1 base from J, with 12 bases between. Germline V gives CDR1 SGHTA, CDR2 FQGNSA. This CDR3 has 15 amino acids. The CDR3 DNA reads TGTGCCAGCAGCCCAAGTTCTGGGGCCAAAAACATTCAGTACTTC. This sequence encodes CASSPSSGAKNIQYF.